The present TCR beta chain was sequenced within a study of shared clonotypes between healthy human individuals. Study-level findings and limits: Sequencing of the sorted subsets was shown by rarefaction to be incomplete despite large depth.

The CDR3 contains 12 residues. The ends lost 3 bases at V and 8 bases at J; junction bases unmatched: 3. Germline CDR1 MGHDK, CDR2 SYGVNS. On this clone: Its matching antigen is unknown.

Generated by immunoSEQ multiplex PCR, the TCRdb table keeps only in-frame clones and is missing some. Of about 1 million clones listed, about 70% were seen once; the top ten hold about 1.5%. This TCR came from a man aged 18 to 30 in good health. The chain has TRBV25-1 and TRBJ1-2; 7 nucleotides line up with TRBD1. The sequenced sample consisted of memory CD4+ T cells sorted from blood. Stated subset: CD45RA-negative fraction. For the CDR3, the DNA is TGTGCCAGCAGTGAGACAGGGTGGGGCTACACCTTC. Translating gives CASSETGWGYTF.